This record covers a single T cell receptor (beta chain). The data belong to a study of blood T cell repertoires in COVID-19. Study at large: Samples of COVID-19 (acute and convalescent) were obtained from the United States, Italy and Spain. T cells, B-cell-depleted T cells, or PBMCs supplied cDNA or gDNA.

V was trimmed by 7 bases and J by 1 base, leaving 23 bases between them. The V gene's germline CDR1 is SNHLY and CDR2 FYNNEI. The CDR3 length is 18 residues. As originally analysed: Nucleated cell counts were estimated from reference gene primer amplification. Assay used: immunoSEQ multiplex PCR; TCRdb lists only in-frame clones, some missing. The V and J calls and clone size are taken from that table; D and trimming were inferred from the DNA. In the table there are about 49,000 clones, about 85% of which are singletons. The rearrangement uses TRBV2 and TRBJ1-3; D is unclear. This receptor was obtained from a human donor in a cohort sampled during active COVID-19. The material sequenced was peripheral blood. The CDR3 DNA reads as TGTGCCAGCAAGGCTCAGTTTTCGGTCTCGGGGTCTGGAAACACCATATATTTT. It specifies CASKAQFSVSGSGNTIYF.